This T cell receptor (beta chain) was recovered during a study of blood T cell repertoires in COVID-19. In the study overall: The samples span acute and convalescent COVID-19 from the United States, Italy and Spain. Sample material is recorded as cDNA or gDNA derived from T cells, B-cell-depleted T cells, or PBMCs.

The germline V gene encodes CDR1 SNHLY and CDR2 FYNNEI. Deletions cut 5 bases from V and 3 bases from J, with 11 bases between. This CDR3 region has 14 residues. As processed by the authors: Reference gene primer amplification in the assay estimated nucleated cell counts. Data came from immunoSEQ multiplex PCR; TCRdb stores just in-frame clones and leaves some out. That table supplies the V and J calls and clone size; D and trimming were determined from the DNA. The profile covers 120,000 to 150,000 clones, with roughly 87% appearing a single time and over 0.85% taken by the ten largest. Specimen: peripheral blood. The sequence derives from a woman in her forties or fifties with acute or convalescent COVID-19. The chain joins TRBV2 to TRBJ2-1, with D tentatively TRBD1 (6 bases). This CDR3 reads CASSTGTHYNEQFF. The CDR3 DNA reads TGTGCCAGCAGTACCGGGACACACTACAATGAGCAGTTCTTC.